The 27 T cell receptor beta chains below were found in one sample sequenced in a study of brain T cells in children with intractable seizures. The assay was immunoSEQ multiplex PCR, and TCRdb's table has in-frame clones only and misses some. The sample includes hundreds of thousands of clones, about 93% of them seen just once. Described time point: blood from clinic visit 5 months post-surgery; TSC patient then seizure free. The sample in question was peripheral blood, obtained less than 6 months after surgery. These receptors were obtained from a boy under two years old with tuberous sclerosis and intractable seizures.

The chain couples TRBV12-3 or TRBV12-4 to TRBJ2-1, with 8 bases lining up with TRBD1. The trim removed 5 bases at V and 7 bases at J, leaving 4 bases unmatched. The CDR3 runs to 13 residues. The CDR3 reads CASSRGQANEQFF. Written as DNA, the CDR3 is TGTGCCAGCAGTAGGGGACAGGCGAATGAGCAGTTCTTC.

The chain uses TRBV18 and TRBJ1-3; a possible D gene is TRBD1 (6 bases). From germline, CDR1 is KGHSH and CDR2 LQKENI. With 3 bases removed from V and 2 bases from J, the gap between germline ends came to 14 bases. The CDR3 spans 16 residues. The CDR3 bases are TGTGCCAGCTCACCGCGGGCAGGGGACGCTGGAAACACCATATATTTT. Translation gives CASSPRAGDAGNTIYF.

The chain links TRBV27 to TRBJ2-1, with TRBD1 as a possible D gene (6 bases). The length of the CDR3 is 12 residues. The germline V gene encodes CDR1 MNHEY and CDR2 SMNVEV (reference sequence). Trimming removed 5 bases at V and 15 bases at J, with 17 bases between. CDR3 DNA: TGTGCCAGCAGTCCTACAGGGATGCTCCGGTTCTTC. Protein product: CASSPTGMLRFF.

The J gene is TRBJ1-2, the V gene TRBV7-8; no clear D gene. The CDR3 runs 16 residues. Germline CDR1 is SGHVS and CDR2 is FQNEAQ. The V gene lost 0 bases and the J gene lost 0 bases, with 11 bases spanning the gap. CDR3 loop: CASSLASRPTNYGYTF. The CDR3 bases are TGTGCCAGCAGCTTAGCGTCCAGACCTACTAACTATGGCTACACCTTC.

This chain links TRBV6-6 with TRBJ1-3; 7 bases line up with TRBD1. CDR1 and CDR2 from the germline V gene are MNHNY and SVGAGI (reference sequence). Trimming cost V 5 bases and J 5 bases; bases outside gene matches: 12. There are 16 residues in the CDR3. CDR3 sequence reads: CASSISPRGYRNTIYF. The DNA for the CDR3 is TGTGCCAGCAGTATATCCCCCAGGGGGTACCGAAACACCATATATTTT.

The chain recombines TRBV9 with TRBJ1-4; no clear D gene. Germline V gene data show CDR1 as SGDLS and CDR2 as YYNGEE. The CDR3 is 15 residues long. V was pared by 3 bases and J by 7 bases, with 16 bases between. This CDR3 is CASSAEGGELEKLFF. The CDR3 nucleotides are TGTGCCAGCAGCGCGGAAGGTGGGGAACTTGAAAAACTGTTTTTT.

V usage is TRBV19 and J usage is TRBJ2-2; possible D gene TRBD2, 6 bases. V was trimmed by 8 bases and J by 7 bases, leaving 17 bases between them. Germline CDR1 and CDR2: LNHDA and SQIVND (reference sequence). The length of the CDR3 is 14 residues. CDR3 sequence (DNA): TGTGCCAGTCTAGCGAGCCCCCTGAGCGGGGAGCTGTTTTTT. Translating it yields CASLASPLSGELFF.

This chain connects TRBV6-4 to TRBJ2-3; TRBD1 matches 9 bases. The ends lost 8 bases at V and 6 bases at J; junction bases unmatched: 9. Germline V gene sequence: CDR1 MRHNA, CDR2 SNTAGT. CDR3 length equals 14 residues. This CDR3 is CASAPGQGIDTQYF. In nucleotides, the CDR3 is TGTGCCAGCGCACCGGGACAGGGCATCGATACGCAGTATTTT.

This clone was seen only once. The chain uses TRBV29-1 and TRBJ1-1; no firm D call. Looked up from germline, CDR1 is SQVTM and CDR2 is ANQGSEA. Trimming removed 3 bases at V and 1 base at J, with 9 bases between. The CDR3 sequence is 13 residues long. CDR3 in DNA: TGCAGCGTTGAGGGGTCCTCGAACACTGAAGCTTTCTTT. Amino acid sequence: CSVEGSSNTEAFF.

The chain combines TRBV13 with TRBJ2-1, with 7 bases that match TRBD2. This CDR3 has 14 amino acids. The germline V gene has CDR1 PRHDT and CDR2 FYEKMQ (reference sequence). The V and J ends lost 5 bases and 5 bases, in that order; junction bases with no gene match: 6. In DNA form, the CDR3 reads TGTGCCAGCAGCGGGGGAGGGCTTAACAATGAGCAGTTCTTC. Translated: CASSGGGLNNEQFF. The full variable domain, with the rest looked up from reference TRBV13 and TRBJ2-1, is AAGVIQSPRHLIKEKRETATLKCYPIPRHDTVYWYQQGPGQDPQFLISFYEKMQSDKGSIPDRFSAQQFSDYHSELNMSSLELGDSALYFCASSGGGLNNEQFFGPGTRLTVL.

The chain uses TRBV11-2 and TRBJ1-3; D not resolved. The CDR3 extends over 17 amino acids. V dropped 5 bases and J dropped 1 base, with 18 bases sitting between them. Per germline, CDR1 SGHAT and CDR2 FQNNGV. The CDR3 bases are TGTGCCAGCAGCCCACTACCCCGGCAGCTATCTGGAAACACCATATATTTT. Encoded protein: CASSPLPRQLSGNTIYF.

The gene calls are TRBV7-8 and TRBJ1-5, with D unclear. Trimming shortened V by 1 base and J by 3 bases, and 10 bases separated the two germline ends. Per the germline V gene, CDR1 is SGHVS and CDR2 is FQNEAQ. The CDR3 contains 15 residues. The CDR3 nucleotides read TGTGCCAGCAGCTTAGAAGGGTCCCTCAATCAGCCCCAGCATTTT. Its translation is CASSLEGSLNQPQHF.

This rearrangement joins TRBV30 to TRBJ1-1, with D possibly matching TRBD1 (5 bases). Germline CDR1 and CDR2: GTSNPN and SVGIG (reference sequence). The CDR3 has 15 residues. Deletions cut 1 base from V and 3 bases from J, with 15 bases between. The CDR3 spells CAWSAGTGGDTEAFF. Here the CDR3 DNA reads TGTGCCTGGAGTGCCGGGACGGGGGGGGACACTGAAGCTTTCTTT.

The J gene is TRBJ1-1, the V gene TRBV10-3; D unresolved. Per germline, CDR1 ENHRY and CDR2 SYGVKD. The V end was cut by 8 bases, the J end by 3 bases, with 10 bases between. This CDR3 has 12 amino acids. The CDR3 sequence: CAIAAGDTEAFF. CDR3 DNA: TGTGCCATCGCAGCCGGGGACACTGAAGCTTTCTTT.

The rearrangement links TRBV2 to TRBJ2-7; D ambiguous. From germline, CDR1 is SNHLY and CDR2 FYNNEI. This CDR3 comprises 11 residues. Trimming pared 5 bases from V and 2 bases from J, leaving 4 bases between. The CDR3 DNA sequence: TGTGCCAGCAGTCCAGCCTACGAGCAGTACTTC. This codes for CASSPAYEQYF.

The chain uses TRBV19 and TRBJ2-1; 8 bases agree with TRBD2. CDR1 is LNHDA, CDR2 SQIVND, per germline (reference sequence). This CDR3 contains 13 residues. The junction had 5 bases not matched to a gene; V was cut back by 7 bases and J by 6 bases. As DNA, the CDR3 is TGTGCCAGTACCGGACTAGCCTCCAATGAGCAGTTCTTC. Amino acids: CASTGLASNEQFF.

This chain connects TRBV29-1 to TRBJ2-7; D is perhaps TRBD2 (6 bases). The CDR3 extends over 11 amino acids. Between the trimmed V and J ends, which lost 4 bases and 4 bases, there was a span of 8 bases. Per germline, CDR1 SQVTM and CDR2 ANQGSEA. The CDR3 bases are TGCAGCGTTGTGGAGGGATACGAGCAGTACTTC. The encoded protein is CSVVEGYEQYF.

V and J are TRBV5-1 and TRBJ1-2; D may be TRBD1 (5 bases). CDR1 SGHRS and CDR2 YFSETQ come from the germline V gene. Trimming left V 0 bases short and J 6 bases short, with 12 bases between. The CDR3 has 14 residues. The CDR3 DNA reads TGCGCCAGCAGCTTGGTGCCAGAGGGGCATGGCTACACCTTC. As protein: CASSLVPEGHGYTF.

The chain combines TRBV3-1 (or the pseudogene TRBV3-2) with TRBJ1-2; possibly TRBD1 for D (5 bases). The CDR3 is made up of 16 amino acids. Germline CDR1 and CDR2: LGHDT and YNNKEL (reference sequence). Trimming shortened V by 4 bases and J by 0 bases, and 15 bases separated the two germline ends. The CDR3 loop reads CASSPPGPTSNYGYTF. The DNA of the CDR3 is TGTGCCAGCAGCCCCCCGGGACCGACCTCTAACTATGGCTACACCTTC.

The rearrangement joins TRBV27 to TRBJ2-1; D perhaps matches TRBD2 (6 bases). V was pared by 6 bases and J by 8 bases, with 14 bases between. Germline V CDR1 and CDR2: MNHEY, SMNVEV (reference sequence). The CDR3 is 13 residues long. The DNA of the CDR3 is TGTGCCAGCAGAGAGACTAGTTTCCATGAGCAGTTCTTC. Translated, it gives CASRETSFHEQFF.

V usage is TRBV15 and J usage is TRBJ2-5; 7 bases map to TRBD2. Germline lookup yields CDR1 LNHNV and CDR2 YYDKDF (reference sequence). CDR3 size: 18 residues. Trimming at V came to 4 bases and at J to 5 bases, leaving 19 bases not matched to a gene. Written as DNA, the CDR3 is TGTGCCACCAGCACCCGACTAGCCGACTCTACATTCAGGGAGACCCAGTACTTC. It translates to CATSTRLADSTFRETQYF.

V gene TRBV30 combines with J gene TRBJ1-4, with D possibly TRBD1 on 5 matching bases. With 2 bases removed from V and 3 bases from J, the gap between germline ends came to 19 bases. This CDR3 is 17 amino acids long. Germline CDR1 reads GTSNPN; CDR2 reads SVGIG (reference sequence). The CDR3 sequence is CAWSPGTPGRPNEKLFF. The CDR3 bases are TGTGCCTGGAGTCCCGGGACTCCAGGGAGGCCTAATGAAAAACTGTTTTTT.

This chain uses TRBV5-6 with TRBJ2-2, with TRBD2 matching 9 bases. The CDR3 has 17 residues. The germline CDR1 and CDR2 sequences are SGHDT and YYEEEE. J lost 5 bases, V lost 1 base, and 9 bases had no gene match. The DNA of the CDR3 is TGTGCCAGCAGCTTGCCTAGCGGGGCGGTCGGAACCGGGGAGCTGTTTTTT. The encoded protein is CASSLPSGAVGTGELFF.

This chain connects TRBV7-9 to TRBJ2-5, with TRBD1 identical over 9 bases. The trim removed 5 bases at V and 5 bases at J, leaving 9 bases unmatched. The CDR3 is 15 residues long. The germline V gene encodes CDR1 SEHNR and CDR2 FQNEAQ (reference sequence). DNA of the CDR3: TGTGCCAGCAGCCCAGACAGGGGGTTACCCGAGACCCAGTACTTC. It encodes CASSPDRGLPETQYF.

The chain links TRBV3-1 (or the pseudogene TRBV3-2) to TRBJ2-7; TRBD2 matches 10 bases. CDR3 length: 14 amino acids. The germline gives CDR1 LGHDT, CDR2 YNNKEL (reference sequence). The ends lost 7 bases at V and 6 bases at J; junction bases unmatched: 9. The CDR3 region is CASTPGLARGEQYF. CDR3 nucleotides: TGTGCCAGCACTCCGGGACTAGCGCGTGGCGAGCAGTACTTC.

This chain joins TRBV4-1 and TRBJ1-2; unclear D gene. This CDR3 spans 16 amino acids. The germline V gene encodes CDR1 MGHRA and CDR2 YSYEKL. Trimming took 1 base from V and 2 from J, leaving 14 bases between them. The CDR3 bases are TGCGCCAGCAGCCAAGTAGGTCGGGCCAAAAACTATGGCTACACCTTC. Its translation is CASSQVGRAKNYGYTF.

Points on this clone: Other DNA sequences in this specimen translate into the identical CDR3. V and J are TRBV19 and TRBJ2-6, with D unclear. V was shortened by 7 bases and J by 0 bases, with 13 bases between the two germline ends. CDR3 length: 16 residues. Germline V gives CDR1 LNHDA, CDR2 SQIVND (reference sequence). DNA of the CDR3: TGTGCCAGTAAACCGTACAGCCCCTCTGGGGCCAACGTCCTGACTTTC. It specifies CASKPYSPSGANVLTF.